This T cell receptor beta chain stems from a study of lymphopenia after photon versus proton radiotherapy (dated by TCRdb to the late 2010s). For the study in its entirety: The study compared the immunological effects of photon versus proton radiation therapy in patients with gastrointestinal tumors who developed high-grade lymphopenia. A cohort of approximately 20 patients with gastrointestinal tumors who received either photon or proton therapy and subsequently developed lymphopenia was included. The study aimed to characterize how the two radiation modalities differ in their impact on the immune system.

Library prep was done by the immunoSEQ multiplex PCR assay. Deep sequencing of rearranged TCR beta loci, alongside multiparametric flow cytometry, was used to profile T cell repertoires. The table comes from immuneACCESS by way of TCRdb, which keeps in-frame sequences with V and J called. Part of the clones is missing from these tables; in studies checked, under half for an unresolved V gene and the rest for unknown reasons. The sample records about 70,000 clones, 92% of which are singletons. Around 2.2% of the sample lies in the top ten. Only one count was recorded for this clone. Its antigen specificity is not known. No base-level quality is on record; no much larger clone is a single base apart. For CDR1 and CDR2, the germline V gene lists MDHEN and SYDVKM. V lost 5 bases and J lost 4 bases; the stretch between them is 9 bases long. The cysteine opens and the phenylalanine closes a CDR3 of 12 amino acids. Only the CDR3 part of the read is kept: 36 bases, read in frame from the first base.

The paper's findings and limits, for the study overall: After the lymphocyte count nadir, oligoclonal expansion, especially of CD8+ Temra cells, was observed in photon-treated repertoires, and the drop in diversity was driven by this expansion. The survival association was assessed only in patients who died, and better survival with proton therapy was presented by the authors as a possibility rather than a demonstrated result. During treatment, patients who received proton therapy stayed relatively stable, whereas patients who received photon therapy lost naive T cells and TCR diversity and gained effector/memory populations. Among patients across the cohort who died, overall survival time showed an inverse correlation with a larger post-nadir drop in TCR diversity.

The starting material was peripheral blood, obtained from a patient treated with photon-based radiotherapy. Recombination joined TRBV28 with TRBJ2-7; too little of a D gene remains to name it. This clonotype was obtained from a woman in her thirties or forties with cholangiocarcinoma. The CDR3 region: CASSTSRYEQYF. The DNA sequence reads TGTGCCAGCAGTACGTCACGGTACGAGCAGTACTTC. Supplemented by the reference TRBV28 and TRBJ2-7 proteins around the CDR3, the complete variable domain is DVKVTQSSRYLVKRTGEKVFLECVQDMDHENMFWYRQDPGLGLRLIYFSYDVKMKEKGDIPEGYSVSREKKERFSLILESASTNQTSMYLCASSTSRYEQYFGPGTRLTVT.